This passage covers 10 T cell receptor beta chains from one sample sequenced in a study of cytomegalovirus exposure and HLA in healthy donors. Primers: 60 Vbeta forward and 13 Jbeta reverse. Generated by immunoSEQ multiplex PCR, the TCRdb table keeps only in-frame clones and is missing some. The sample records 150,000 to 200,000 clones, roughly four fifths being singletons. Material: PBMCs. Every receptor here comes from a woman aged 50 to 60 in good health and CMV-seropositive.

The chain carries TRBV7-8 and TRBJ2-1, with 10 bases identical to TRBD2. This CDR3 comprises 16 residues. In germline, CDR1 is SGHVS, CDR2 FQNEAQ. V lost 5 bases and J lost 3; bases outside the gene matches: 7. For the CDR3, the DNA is TGTGCCAGCAGCGTATCCCTAGCGGGGGTCTACAATGAGCAGTTCTTC. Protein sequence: CASSVSLAGVYNEQFF. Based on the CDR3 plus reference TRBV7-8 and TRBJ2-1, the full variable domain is GAGVSQSPRYKVAKRGQDVALRCDPISGHVSLFWYQQALGQGPEFLTYFQNEAQLDKSGLPSDRFFAERPEGSVSTLKIQRTQQEDSAVYLCASSVSLAGVYNEQFFGPGTRLTVL.

The CDR3 is CASSSHSGKTTYEQYF. CDR3 coding DNA: TGTGCCAGCAGCTCCCATAGCGGGAAAACGACCTACGAGCAGTACTTC. V and J are TRBV7-9 and TRBJ2-7, with 8 positions matching TRBD2. J was trimmed by 2 bases and V by 4 bases; bases with no gene match: 10. CDR3 length equals 16 residues. CDR1 and CDR2 from the germline V gene are SEHNR and FQNEAQ (reference sequence). The variable domain in full, with the rest retrieved from reference TRBV7-9 and TRBJ2-7, is DTGVSQNPRHKITKRGQNVTFRCDPISEHNRLYWYRQTLGQGPEFLTYFQNEAQLEKSRLLSDRFSAERPKGSFSTLEIQRTEQGDSAMYLCASSSHSGKTTYEQYFGPGTRLTVT.

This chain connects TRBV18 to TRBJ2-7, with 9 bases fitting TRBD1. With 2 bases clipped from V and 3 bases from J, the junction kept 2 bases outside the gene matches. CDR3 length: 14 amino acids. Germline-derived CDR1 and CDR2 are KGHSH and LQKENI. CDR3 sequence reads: CASSPNRGLYEQYF. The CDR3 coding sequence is TGTGCCAGCTCACCAAACAGGGGGCTCTACGAGCAGTACTTC.

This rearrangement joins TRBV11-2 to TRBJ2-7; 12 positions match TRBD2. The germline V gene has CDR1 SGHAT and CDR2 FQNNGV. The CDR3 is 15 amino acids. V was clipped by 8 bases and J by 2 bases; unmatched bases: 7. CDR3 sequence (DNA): TGTGCCAGCTCCCTAGCGGGGGGGAATACCTACGAGCAGTACTTC. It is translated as CASSLAGGNTYEQYF.

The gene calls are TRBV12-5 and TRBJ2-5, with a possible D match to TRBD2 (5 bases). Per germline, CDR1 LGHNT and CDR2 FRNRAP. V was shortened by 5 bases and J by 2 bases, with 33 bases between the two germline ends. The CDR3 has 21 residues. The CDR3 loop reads CASGMGIPVAWGARRQETQYF. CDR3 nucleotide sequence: TGTGCTAGTGGTATGGGGATCCCGGTTGCCTGGGGAGCAAGGAGACAAGAGACCCAGTACTTC.

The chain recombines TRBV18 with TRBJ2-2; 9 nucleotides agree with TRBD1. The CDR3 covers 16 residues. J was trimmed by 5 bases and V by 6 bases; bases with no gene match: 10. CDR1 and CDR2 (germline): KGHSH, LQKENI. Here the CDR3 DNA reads TGTGCCAGCTCCGGCCGGACAGGGGTCGCGACCGGGGAGCTGTTTTTT. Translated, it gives CASSGRTGVATGELFF.

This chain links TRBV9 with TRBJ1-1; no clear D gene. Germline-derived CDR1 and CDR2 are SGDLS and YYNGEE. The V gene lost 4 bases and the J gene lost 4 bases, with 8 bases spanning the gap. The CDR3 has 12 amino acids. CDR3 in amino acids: CASSSGSTEAFF. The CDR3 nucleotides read TGTGCCAGCAGCTCAGGATCCACTGAAGCTTTCTTT.

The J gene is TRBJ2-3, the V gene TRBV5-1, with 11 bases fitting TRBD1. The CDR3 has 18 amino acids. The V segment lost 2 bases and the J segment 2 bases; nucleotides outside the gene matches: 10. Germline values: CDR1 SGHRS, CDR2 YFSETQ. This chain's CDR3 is CASSLGTGGTPNTDTQYF. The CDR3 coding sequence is TGCGCCAGCAGCTTAGGGACAGGGGGAACGCCGAACACAGATACGCAGTATTTT.

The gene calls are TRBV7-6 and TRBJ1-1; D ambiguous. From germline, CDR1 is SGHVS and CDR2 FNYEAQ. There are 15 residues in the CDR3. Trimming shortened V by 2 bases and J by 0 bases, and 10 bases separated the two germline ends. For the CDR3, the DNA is TGTGCCAGCAGCTTACAGGCCCTTATGAACACTGAAGCTTTCTTT. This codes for CASSLQALMNTEAFF.

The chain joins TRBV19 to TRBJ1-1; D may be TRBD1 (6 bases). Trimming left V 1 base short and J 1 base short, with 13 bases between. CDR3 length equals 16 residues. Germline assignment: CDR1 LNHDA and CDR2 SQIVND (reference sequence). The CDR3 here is CASSIGRRQENTEAFF. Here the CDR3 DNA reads TGTGCCAGTAGTATAGGTCGGCGACAGGAGAACACTGAAGCTTTCTTT.